This T cell receptor (beta chain) came from a study of tumor and adjacent non-tumor tissue in lung cancer (dated by TCRdb to about 2018). General notes on the study: Patients with adenocarcinoma (roughly 12), squamous cell carcinoma (2) and small cell lung cancer (1) were included in the cohort. The study compared bulk TCRbeta repertoires between lung tumor tissue and matched distant non-tumor lung tissue from 15 lung cancer patients. Ages among the approximately 15 patients ranged from about 30 to 85 years, there were 10 men and 5 women, and disease was at TNM stage I to III. Fewer than 35 paired specimens, one tumor and one normal lung sample per patient, were profiled by TCRbeta CDR3 sequencing. Sequencing generated a total of more than 95 million productive TCRbeta reads, averaging approximately 3.8 million reads per sample.

Remarks on this clonotype: Its antigen remains undetermined. The junction shows a germline mismatch at one end, possibly a read error.

Summary of the overall study and its limitations: Only around 15 patients were included in the cohort, and the need for larger samples and more detailed clinical data was noted by the authors. In normal lung, the top 100 clones accounted for a significantly larger cumulative share of the repertoire than in tumor tissue. Tumor tissue showed significantly higher TCR diversity (inverse Simpson) than normal lung tissue, at around 460 vs 160 (P = 0.0075, Mann-Whitney U test). Neither the sequencing platform nor unique molecular identifiers are mentioned in the methods. Because peripheral blood was not sequenced, blood TCRbeta repertoires in the lung cancer patients of the study were not examined. TCR diversity was significantly higher in younger patients, and higher tumor TCR diversity was associated with shorter overall and disease-free survival.

RNA was isolated from bulk, unsorted tissue, and RNA quality was assessed with a NanoDrop ND-1000 and an Agilent 2100. Distant non-tumor tissue taken more than 3 cm from the tumor edge was used as the normal lung sample. Donors were newly diagnosed lung cancer patients admitted for thoracic surgery in China between August and November 2014, without prior chemotherapy. Patients who had received previous radiotherapy or chemotherapy, or who had another concurrent cancer, were excluded from the study. Surgical tissue pieces of about 1-2.1 cm3 were preserved in RNAlater solution and stored at -80 °C until use. The library came from multiplex PCR. The run used an Illumina HiSeq 2500. TCRbeta libraries were built by three rounds of nested PCR using primers (Table S4), following protocols modified from ARM-PCR. Before sequencing, PCR products of 200-500 bp were excised from the gel and purified with the QIAquick gel extraction kit. Processing in the source paper ran as follows. Trimmomatic was used to clean the reads, FLASH was used to merge the reads into complete CDR3 sequences, and MiTCR was used to assign the reads to V(D)J germline segments. Clonal diversity was computed as the inverse Simpson's index with VDJtools. In-frame sequences without a premature stop codon were defined as productive reads. TCRdb reworked the public reads: Q25 trimming with fastp, MiXCR clone assembly, productive beta chains retained. Entries are consolidated by CDR3 protein sequence, retaining the most common genes and DNA. None of the V and J calls come from the authors' own analysis; TCRdb made them. This sample holds more than 75,000 distinct CDR3 sequences; 75% to 90% were observed only once. 30% of the sample goes to the ten largest clones.

The CDR1 and CDR2 encoded by the germline V gene (reference sequence) are SGHKS and YYEKEE. From the cysteine up to the phenylalanine, the CDR3 has a length of 15 residues. CDR3 DNA only is kept here, 45 bases in frame from base 1. This sequence originates from a man in his 60s with small cell lung cancer. Sequences were obtained from distant non-tumor lung tissue. The V and J segments used are TRBV5-5 and TRBJ2-3; a stretch of 7 junction bases matches TRBD2. The nucleotide sequence reads TGTGCCAGCAGCTTCTCTGGCGGGAGCCCAGATACCCAGTATTTT. It codes for CASSFSGGSPDTQYF.